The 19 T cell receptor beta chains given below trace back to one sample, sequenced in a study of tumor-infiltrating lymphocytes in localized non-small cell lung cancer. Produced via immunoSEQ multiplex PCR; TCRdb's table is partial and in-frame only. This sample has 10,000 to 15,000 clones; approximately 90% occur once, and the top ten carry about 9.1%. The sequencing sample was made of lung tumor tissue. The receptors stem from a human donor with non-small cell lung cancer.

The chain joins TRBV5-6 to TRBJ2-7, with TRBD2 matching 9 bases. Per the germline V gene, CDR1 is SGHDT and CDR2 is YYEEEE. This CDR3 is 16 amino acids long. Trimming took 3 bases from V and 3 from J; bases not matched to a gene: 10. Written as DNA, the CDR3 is TGTGCCAGCAGCTGGGGCCCGGGACTAGCAGACTACGAGCAGTACTTC. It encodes CASSWGPGLADYEQYF.

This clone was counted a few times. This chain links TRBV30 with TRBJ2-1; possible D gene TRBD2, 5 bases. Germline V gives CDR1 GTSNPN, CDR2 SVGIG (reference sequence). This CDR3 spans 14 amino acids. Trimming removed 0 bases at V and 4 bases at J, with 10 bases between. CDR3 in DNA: TGTGCCTGGAGTGTACTTCGGGGTTACAATGAGCAGTTCTTC. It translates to CAWSVLRGYNEQFF.

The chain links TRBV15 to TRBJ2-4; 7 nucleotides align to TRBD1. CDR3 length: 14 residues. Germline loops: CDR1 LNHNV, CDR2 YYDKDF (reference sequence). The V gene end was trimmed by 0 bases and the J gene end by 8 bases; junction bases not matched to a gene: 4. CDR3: CATSREGGTDIQYF. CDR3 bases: TGTGCCACCAGCAGAGAAGGGGGCACTGACATTCAGTACTTC.

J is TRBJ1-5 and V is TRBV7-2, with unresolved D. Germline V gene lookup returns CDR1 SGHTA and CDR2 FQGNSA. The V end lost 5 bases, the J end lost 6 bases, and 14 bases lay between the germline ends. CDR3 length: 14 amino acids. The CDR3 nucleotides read TGTGCCAGCAGCCTGGGGAGAGGTTTTCAGCCCCAGCATTTT. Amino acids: CASSLGRGFQPQHF.

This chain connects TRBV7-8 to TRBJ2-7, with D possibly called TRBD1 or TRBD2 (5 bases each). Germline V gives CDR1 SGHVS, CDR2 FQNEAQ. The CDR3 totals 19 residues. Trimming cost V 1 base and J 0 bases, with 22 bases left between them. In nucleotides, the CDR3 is TGTGCCAGCAGCTTAGGGGACCCCTGGGACCCGGGGAACTCCTACGAGCAGTACTTC. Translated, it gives CASSLGDPWDPGNSYEQYF.

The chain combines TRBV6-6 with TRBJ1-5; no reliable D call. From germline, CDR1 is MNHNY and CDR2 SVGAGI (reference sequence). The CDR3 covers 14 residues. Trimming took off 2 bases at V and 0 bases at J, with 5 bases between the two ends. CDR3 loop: CASSYRSSNQPQHF. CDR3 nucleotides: TGTGCCAGCAGTTACCGGAGTAGCAATCAGCCCCAGCATTTT.

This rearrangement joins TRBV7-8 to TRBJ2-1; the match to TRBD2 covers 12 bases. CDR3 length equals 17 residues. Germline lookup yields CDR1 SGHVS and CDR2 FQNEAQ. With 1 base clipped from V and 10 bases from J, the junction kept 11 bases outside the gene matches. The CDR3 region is CASSLGSASGRAKEQFF. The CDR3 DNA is TGTGCCAGCAGCTTAGGATCGGCTAGCGGGAGGGCCAAGGAGCAGTTCTTC.

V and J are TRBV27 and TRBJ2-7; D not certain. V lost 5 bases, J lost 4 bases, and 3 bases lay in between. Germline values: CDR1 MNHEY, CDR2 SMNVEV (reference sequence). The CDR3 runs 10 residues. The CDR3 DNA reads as TGTGCCAGCAGTCTATACGAGCAGTACTTC. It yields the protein CASSLYEQYF.

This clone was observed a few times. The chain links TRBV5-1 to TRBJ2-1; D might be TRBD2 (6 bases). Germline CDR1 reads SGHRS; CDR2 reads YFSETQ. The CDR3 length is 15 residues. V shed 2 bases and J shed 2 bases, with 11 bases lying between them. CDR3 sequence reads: CASSFGGTPYNEQFF. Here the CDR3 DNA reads TGCGCCAGCAGCTTCGGGGGAACCCCCTACAATGAGCAGTTCTTC.

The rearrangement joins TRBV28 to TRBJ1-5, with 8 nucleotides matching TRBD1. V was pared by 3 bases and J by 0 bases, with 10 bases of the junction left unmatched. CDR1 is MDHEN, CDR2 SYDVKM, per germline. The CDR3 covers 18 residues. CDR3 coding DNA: TGTGCCAGCAGTTTGAACGCGGGGGGACAGGTTAGCAATCAGCCCCAGCATTTT. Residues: CASSLNAGGQVSNQPQHF.

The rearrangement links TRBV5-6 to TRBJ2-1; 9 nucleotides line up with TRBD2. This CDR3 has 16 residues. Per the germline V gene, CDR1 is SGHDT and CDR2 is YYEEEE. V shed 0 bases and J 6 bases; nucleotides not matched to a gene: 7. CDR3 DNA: TGTGCCAGCAGCTTGGGGGGAGTAGCGGGAGTCAATGAGCAGTTCTTC. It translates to CASSLGGVAGVNEQFF. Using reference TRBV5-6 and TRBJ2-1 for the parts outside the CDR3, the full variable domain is DAGVTQSPTHLIKTRGQQVTLRCSPKSGHDTVSWYQQALGQGPQFIFQYYEEEERQRGNFPDRFSGHQFPNYSSELNVNALLLGDSALYLCASSLGGVAGVNEQFFGPGTRLTVL.

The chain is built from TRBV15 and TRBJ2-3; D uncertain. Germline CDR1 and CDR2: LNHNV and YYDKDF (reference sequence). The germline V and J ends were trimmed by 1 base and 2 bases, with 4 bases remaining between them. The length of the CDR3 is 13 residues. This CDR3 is CATSRGYTDTQYF. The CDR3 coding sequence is TGTGCCACCAGCAGAGGGTACACAGATACGCAGTATTTT. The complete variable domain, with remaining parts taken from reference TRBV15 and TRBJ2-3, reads DAMVIQNPRYQVTQFGKPVTLSCSQTLNHNVMYWYQQKSSQAPKLLFHYYDKDFNNEADTPDNFQSRRPNTSFCFLDIRSPGLGDTAMYLCATSRGYTDTQYFGPGTRLTVL.

CDR3 loop: CASRRGSGNTIYF. CDR3 DNA: TGTGCCAGCCGGCGAGGCTCTGGAAACACCATATATTTT. The V and J genes are TRBV7-2 and TRBJ1-3; D gene uncertain. The CDR3 runs 13 residues. Trimming shortened V by 8 bases and J by 0 bases, and 8 bases separated the two germline ends. Germline V gene sequence: CDR1 SGHTA, CDR2 FQGNSA.

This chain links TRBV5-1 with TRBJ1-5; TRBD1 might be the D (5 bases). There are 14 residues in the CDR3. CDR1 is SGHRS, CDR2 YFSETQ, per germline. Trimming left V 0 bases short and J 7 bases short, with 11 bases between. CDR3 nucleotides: TGCGCCAGCAGCTTGGAGGGGATCGGACAGCCCCAGCATTTT. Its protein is CASSLEGIGQPQHF. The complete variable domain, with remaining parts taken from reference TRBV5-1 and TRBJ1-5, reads KAGVTQTPRYLIKTRGQQVTLSCSPISGHRSVSWYQQTPGQGLQFLFEYFSETQRNKGNFPGRFSGRQFSNSRSEMNVSTLELGDSALYLCASSLEGIGQPQHFGDGTRLSIL.

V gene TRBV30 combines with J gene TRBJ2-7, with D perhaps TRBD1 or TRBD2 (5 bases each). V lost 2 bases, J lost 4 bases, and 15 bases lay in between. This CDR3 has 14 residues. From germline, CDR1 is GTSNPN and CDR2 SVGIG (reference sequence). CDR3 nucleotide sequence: TGTGCCTGGAGTCCTCCGAGGGGCAGATACGAGCAGTACTTC. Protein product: CAWSPPRGRYEQYF.

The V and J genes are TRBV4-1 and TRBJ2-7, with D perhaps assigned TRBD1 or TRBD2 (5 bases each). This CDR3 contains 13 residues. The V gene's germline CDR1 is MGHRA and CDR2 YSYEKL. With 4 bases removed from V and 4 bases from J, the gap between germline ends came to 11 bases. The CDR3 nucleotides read TGCGCCAGCAGCCTCCGAGAGGGGTACGAGCAGTACTTC. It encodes CASSLREGYEQYF.

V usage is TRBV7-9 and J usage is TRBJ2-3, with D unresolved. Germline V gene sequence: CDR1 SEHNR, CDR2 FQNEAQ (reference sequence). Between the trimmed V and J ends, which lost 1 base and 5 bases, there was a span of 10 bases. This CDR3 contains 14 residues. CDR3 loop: CASSLDAWIDTQYF. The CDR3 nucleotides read TGTGCCAGCAGCTTAGATGCTTGGATAGATACGCAGTATTTT.

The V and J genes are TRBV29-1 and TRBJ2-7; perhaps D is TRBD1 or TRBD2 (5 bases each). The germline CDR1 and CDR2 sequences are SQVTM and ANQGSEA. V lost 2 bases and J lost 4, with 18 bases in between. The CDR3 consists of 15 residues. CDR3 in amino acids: CSVELFGGRRYEQYF. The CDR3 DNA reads TGCAGCGTTGAACTTTTTGGGGGAAGAAGGTACGAGCAGTACTTC.

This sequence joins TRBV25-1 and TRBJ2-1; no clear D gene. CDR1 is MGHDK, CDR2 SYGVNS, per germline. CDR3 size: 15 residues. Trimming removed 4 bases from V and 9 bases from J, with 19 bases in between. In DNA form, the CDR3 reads TGTGCCAGCAGTGTTTCCGGCCTCCCCGCGCGTGAGCAGTTCTTC. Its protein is CASSVSGLPAREQFF.